The rows below give T cell receptor beta chains drawn from one sample of a study of T cells in Graves' hyperthyroidism and ophthalmopathy. TCRdb analysed the multiplex PCR reads with MiXCR anew, one entry per CDR3 protein. This sample has approximately 640,000 distinct CDR3 sequences; 15% to 20% occur once, and the top ten carry 3.5% to 4%. The sequenced sample consisted of blood. The source of these receptors is a woman younger than 45 with Graves' hyperthyroidism. Each CDR3 is given with its conserved first and last residue. The D gene is left open where the match is weak. Some rows have no size entry. The others give once, few or many, or a class for an expanded clone.

D gene,clone size,J gene,V gene,CDR3 DNA,CDR3 protein
TRBD1,many,TRBJ1-2,TRBV2,TGTGCCAGCAGTGAGGACAGGGCAAGCGGCTACACCTTC,CASSEDRASGYTF
.,many,TRBJ2-7,TRBV28,TGTGCCAGCAGCGCCCCCGGGCCAATCTACGAGCAGTACTTC,CASSAPGPIYEQYF
.,.,TRBJ1-1,TRBV5-1,TGCGCCAACAGCTTAATAACAGGGAGCATTGGTGAAGCTTTCTTT,CANSLITGSIGEAFF
TRBD1,many,TRBJ2-3,TRBV2,TGTGCCAGCAGTGAAAGGGGGCTTAGCACAGATACGCAGTATTTT,CASSERGLSTDTQYF
TRBD1,many,TRBJ1-4,TRBV7-9,TGTGCCAGCAGCTTATACGGGACAGGGGATGAAAAACTGTTTTTT,CASSLYGTGDEKLFF
TRBD1,few,TRBJ2-7,TRBV10-3,TGTGCCATCAGTGGGGGACAGGGCTACGAGCAGTACTTC,CAISGGQGYEQYF
.,.,TRBJ2-1,TRBV28,TGTGCCAGCCAGACAGTTCTACGCACCCACAATGAGCAGTTCTTC,CASQTVLRTHNEQFF
TRBD1,few,TRBJ1-1,TRBV7-9,TGTGCCAGCAGCTTTGGGACAGGGGGCAAGACTGAAGCTTTCTTT,CASSFGTGGKTEAFF
.,many,TRBJ2-7,TRBV6-2/TRBV6-3,TGTGCCAGCAGTCACCCGGGACTTTTCGAGCAGTACTTC,CASSHPGLFEQYF
TRBD1,many,TRBJ1-2,TRBV7-2,TGTGCCAGCAGCTCGCCGGGACAGACCTATGGCTACACCTTC,CASSSPGQTYGYTF
.,few,TRBJ2-3,TRBV27,TGTGCCAGCAGCCCCAGCCCCTACACAGATACGCAGTATTTT,CASSPSPYTDTQYF
.,few,TRBJ2-6,TRBV6-1,TGTGCCAGCAGTGAATTGGGACCCAGCTTCTCGTCTGGGGCCAACGTCCTGACTTTC,CASSELGPSFSSGANVLTF
TRBD1,few,TRBJ1-1,TRBV29-1,TGCAGCGTGGGGGAAACAGGGGCCACTGAAGCTTTCTTT,CSVGETGATEAFF
.,many,TRBJ2-1,TRBV3-1,TGTGCCAGCAGCCAAGATATAGGGGGCAATGAGCAGTTCTTC,CASSQDIGGNEQFF
.,few,TRBJ1-2,TRBV19,TGTGCCAGTAGTATATACGGGGCCGTCGGTGGCTACACCTTC,CASSIYGAVGGYTF
.,many,TRBJ2-1,TRBV20-1,TGCAGTGCTAGGTTGGGCCATGAGCAGTTCTTC,CSARLGHEQFF
TRBD2,many,TRBJ2-1,TRBV10-3,TGTGCCATCAGTGAGACTAGCGGGAGTACCTACAATGAGCAGTTCTTC,CAISETSGSTYNEQFF
TRBD1,few,TRBJ1-4,TRBV14,TGTGCCAGCAGCCAAGATCCTAAGCCACGCCGGGACAGTCTTTGTCGTCCGTGTGAAAAACTGTTTTTT,CASSQDPKPRRDSLCRPCEKLFF
TRBD1,.,TRBJ1-2,TRBV5-8,TGTGCCAGCCGCGGCGGGACAGGGGGCCGATTTGGCTACACCTTC,CASRGGTGGRFGYTF
.,many,TRBJ2-4,TRBV30,TGTGCCTGGGGAATAGCCAAAAACATTCAGTACTTC,CAWGIAKNIQYF
.,.,TRBJ2-1,TRBV19,TGTGCCAGTAGTATTGTACCTCCGGTAGGTGAGCAGTTCTTC,CASSIVPPVGEQFF
.,many,TRBJ2-7,TRBV30,TGTGCCTGGAGTACAGGGATCTACGAGCAGTACTTC,CAWSTGIYEQYF
TRBD1,.,TRBJ2-7,TRBV4-2,TGTGCCAGCAGCCAAGAGGGCCCGACAGGGTCGGGTAGCTCCTACGAGCAGTACTTC,CASSQEGPTGSGSSYEQYF
.,few,TRBJ2-2,TRBV7-9,TGTGCCAGCAGCGCTACAGACTCGAGCACCGGGGAGCTGTTTTTT,CASSATDSSTGELFF